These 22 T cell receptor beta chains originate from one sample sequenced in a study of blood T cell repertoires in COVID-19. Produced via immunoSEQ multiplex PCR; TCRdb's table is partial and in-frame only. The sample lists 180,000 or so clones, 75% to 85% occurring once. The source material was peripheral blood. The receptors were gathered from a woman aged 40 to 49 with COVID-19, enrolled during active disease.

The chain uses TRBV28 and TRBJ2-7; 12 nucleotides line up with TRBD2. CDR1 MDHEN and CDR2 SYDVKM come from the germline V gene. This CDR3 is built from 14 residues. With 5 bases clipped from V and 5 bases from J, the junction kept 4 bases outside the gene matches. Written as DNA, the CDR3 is TGTGCCAGCAGTCGACTAGCGGGAGTTCACGAGCAGTACTTC. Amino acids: CASSRLAGVHEQYF. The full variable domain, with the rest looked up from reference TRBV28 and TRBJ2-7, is DVKVTQSSRYLVKRTGEKVFLECVQDMDHENMFWYRQDPGLGLRLIYFSYDVKMKEKGDIPEGYSVSREKKERFSLILESASTNQTSMYLCASSRLAGVHEQYFGPGTRLTVT.

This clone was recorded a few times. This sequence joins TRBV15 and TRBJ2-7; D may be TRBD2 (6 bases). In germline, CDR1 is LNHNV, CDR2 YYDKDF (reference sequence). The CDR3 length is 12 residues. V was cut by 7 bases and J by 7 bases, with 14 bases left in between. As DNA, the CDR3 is TGTGCCACCAAGCCGGGGGTTGGGGAGCAGTACTTC. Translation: CATKPGVGEQYF.

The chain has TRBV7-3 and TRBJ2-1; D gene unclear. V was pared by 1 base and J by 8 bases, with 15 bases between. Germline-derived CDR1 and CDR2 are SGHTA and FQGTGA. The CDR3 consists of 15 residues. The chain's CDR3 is CASSLSQAIWDEQFF. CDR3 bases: TGTGCCAGCAGCTTAAGCCAGGCTATTTGGGATGAGCAGTTCTTC.

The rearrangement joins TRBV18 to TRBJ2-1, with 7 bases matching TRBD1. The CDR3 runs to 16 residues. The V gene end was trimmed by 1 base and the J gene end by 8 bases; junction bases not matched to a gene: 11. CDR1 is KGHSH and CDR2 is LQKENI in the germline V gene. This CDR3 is CASSPRPGQSFDEQFF. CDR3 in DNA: TGTGCCAGCTCACCACGTCCGGGACAGTCCTTCGATGAGCAGTTCTTC.

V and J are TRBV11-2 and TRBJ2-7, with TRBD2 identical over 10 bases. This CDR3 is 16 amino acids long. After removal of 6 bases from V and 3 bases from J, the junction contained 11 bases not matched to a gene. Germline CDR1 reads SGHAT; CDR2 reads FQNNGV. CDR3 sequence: CASRKLGASGSYEQYF. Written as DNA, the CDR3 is TGTGCCAGCAGGAAATTGGGGGCTAGCGGGAGCTACGAGCAGTACTTC.

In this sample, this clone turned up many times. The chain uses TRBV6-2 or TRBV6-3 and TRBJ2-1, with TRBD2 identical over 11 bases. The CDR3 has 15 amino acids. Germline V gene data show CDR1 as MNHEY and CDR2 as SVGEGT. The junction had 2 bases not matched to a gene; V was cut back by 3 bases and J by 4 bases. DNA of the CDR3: TGTGCCAGCAGTTATTTAGCGGGGGGGTACAATGAGCAGTTCTTC. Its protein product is CASSYLAGGYNEQFF.

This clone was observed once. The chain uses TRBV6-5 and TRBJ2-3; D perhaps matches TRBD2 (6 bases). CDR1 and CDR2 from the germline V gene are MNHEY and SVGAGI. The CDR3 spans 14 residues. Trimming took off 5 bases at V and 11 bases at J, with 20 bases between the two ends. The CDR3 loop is CASSSLGTLYQQYF. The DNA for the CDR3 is TGTGCCAGCAGTAGCCTGGGGACTTTATATCAGCAGTATTTT.

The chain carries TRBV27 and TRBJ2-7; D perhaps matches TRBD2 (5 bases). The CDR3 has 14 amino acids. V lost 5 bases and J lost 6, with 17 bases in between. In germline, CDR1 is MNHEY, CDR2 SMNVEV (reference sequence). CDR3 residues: CASSASSTGGEQYF. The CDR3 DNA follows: TGTGCCAGCAGTGCTAGCTCGACCGGTGGCGAGCAGTACTTC.

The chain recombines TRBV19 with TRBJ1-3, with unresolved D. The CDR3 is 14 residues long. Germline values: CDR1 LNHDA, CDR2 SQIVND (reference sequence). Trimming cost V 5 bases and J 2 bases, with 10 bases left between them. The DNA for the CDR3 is TGTGCCAGTAGTTCGATCGGGGCTGGAAACACCATATATTTT. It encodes CASSSIGAGNTIYF.

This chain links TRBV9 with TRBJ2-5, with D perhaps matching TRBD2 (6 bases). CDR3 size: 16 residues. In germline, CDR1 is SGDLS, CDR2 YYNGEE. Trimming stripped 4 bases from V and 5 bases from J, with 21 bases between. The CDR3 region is CASSYPGAGTRETQYF. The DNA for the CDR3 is TGTGCCAGCAGCTACCCTGGGGCGGGGACCAGGGAGACCCAGTACTTC.

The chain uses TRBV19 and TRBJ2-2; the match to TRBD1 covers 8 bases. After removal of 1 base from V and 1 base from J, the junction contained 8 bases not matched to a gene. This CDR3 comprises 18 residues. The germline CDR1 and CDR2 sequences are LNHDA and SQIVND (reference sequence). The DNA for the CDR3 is TGTGCCAGTAGTATAGGGCAGGGGGCCAACGTGAACACCGGGGAGCTGTTTTTT. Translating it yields CASSIGQGANVNTGELFF.

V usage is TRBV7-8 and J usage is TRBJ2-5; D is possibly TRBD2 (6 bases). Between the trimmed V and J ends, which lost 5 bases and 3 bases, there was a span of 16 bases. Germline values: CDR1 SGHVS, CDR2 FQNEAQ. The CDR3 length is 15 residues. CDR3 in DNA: TGTGCCAGCAGCCCCAACGTCGGCGGGGAAGAGACCCAGTACTTC. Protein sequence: CASSPNVGGEETQYF. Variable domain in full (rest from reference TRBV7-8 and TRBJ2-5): GAGVSQSPRYKVAKRGQDVALRCDPISGHVSLFWYQQALGQGPEFLTYFQNEAQLDKSGLPSDRFFAERPEGSVSTLKIQRTQQEDSAVYLCASSPNVGGEETQYFGPGTRLLVL.

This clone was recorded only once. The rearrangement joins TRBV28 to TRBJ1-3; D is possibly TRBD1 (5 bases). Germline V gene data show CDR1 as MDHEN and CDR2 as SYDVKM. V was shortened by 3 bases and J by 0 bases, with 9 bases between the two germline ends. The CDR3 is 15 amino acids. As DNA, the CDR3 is TGTGCCAGCAGTTTTCAGGGCCCCTCTGGAAACACCATATATTTT. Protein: CASSFQGPSGNTIYF.

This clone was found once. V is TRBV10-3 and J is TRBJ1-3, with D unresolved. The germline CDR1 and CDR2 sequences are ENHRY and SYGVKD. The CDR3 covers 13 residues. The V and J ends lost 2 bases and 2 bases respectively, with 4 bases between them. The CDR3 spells CAISEGPGNTIYF. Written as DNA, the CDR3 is TGTGCCATCAGTGAGGGGCCTGGAAACACCATATATTTT.

Here the CDR3 reads CASSQGGSGLAGGGLYQETQYF. Written as DNA, the CDR3 is TGTGCCAGCAGCCAAGGGGGTTCGGGACTAGCGGGAGGGGGCCTGTACCAAGAGACCCAGTACTTC. V is TRBV4-2 and J is TRBJ2-5, with 16 bases fitting TRBD2. The CDR3 is made up of 22 amino acids. Looked up from germline, CDR1 is LGHNA and CDR2 is YNFKEQ. Trimming removed 1 base from V and 0 bases from J; junction bases left unmatched: 14.

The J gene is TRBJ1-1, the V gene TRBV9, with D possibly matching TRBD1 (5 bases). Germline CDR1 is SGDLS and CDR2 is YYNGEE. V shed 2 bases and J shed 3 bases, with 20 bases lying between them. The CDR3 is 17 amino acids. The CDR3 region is CASSVGPGDSGHTEAFF. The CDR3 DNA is TGTGCCAGCAGCGTGGGGCCGGGTGACTCTGGGCACACTGAAGCTTTCTTT. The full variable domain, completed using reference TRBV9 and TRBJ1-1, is DSGVTQTPKHLITATGQRVTLRCSPRSGDLSVYWYQQSLDQGLQFLIQYYNGEERAKGNILERFSAQQFPDLHSELNLSSLELGDSALYFCASSVGPGDSGHTEAFFGQGTRLTVV.

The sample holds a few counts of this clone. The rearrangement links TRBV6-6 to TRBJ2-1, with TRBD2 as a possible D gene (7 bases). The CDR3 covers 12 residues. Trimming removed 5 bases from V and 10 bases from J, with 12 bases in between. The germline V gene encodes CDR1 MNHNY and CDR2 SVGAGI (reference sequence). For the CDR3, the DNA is TGTGCCAGCAGTGGGGGGGGCAGCGAGCAGTTCTTC. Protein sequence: CASSGGGSEQFF.

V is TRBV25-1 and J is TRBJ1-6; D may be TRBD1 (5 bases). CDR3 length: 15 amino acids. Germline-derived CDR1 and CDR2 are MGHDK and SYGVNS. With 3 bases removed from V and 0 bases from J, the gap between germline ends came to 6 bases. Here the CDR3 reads CASSDGGSYNSPLHF. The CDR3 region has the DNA TGTGCCAGCAGTGACGGGGGCTCCTATAATTCACCCCTCCACTTT.

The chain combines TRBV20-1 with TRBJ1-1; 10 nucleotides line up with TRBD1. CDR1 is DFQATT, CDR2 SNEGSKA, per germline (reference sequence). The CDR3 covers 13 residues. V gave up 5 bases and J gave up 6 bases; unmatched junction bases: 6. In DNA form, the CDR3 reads TGCAGTGCTCGTGACAGGGGGCGATCTGAAGCTTTCTTT. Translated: CSARDRGRSEAFF.

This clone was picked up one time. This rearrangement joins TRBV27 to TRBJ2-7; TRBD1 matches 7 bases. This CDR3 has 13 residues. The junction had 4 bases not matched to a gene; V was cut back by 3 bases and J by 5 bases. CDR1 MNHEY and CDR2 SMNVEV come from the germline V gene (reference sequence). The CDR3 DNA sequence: TGTGCCAGCAGTTTGAGACAGGGTGACGAGCAGTACTTC. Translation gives CASSLRQGDEQYF.

CDR3 sequence: CAWSAQAFHEQYV. CDR3 nucleotides: TGTGCCTGGAGTGCACAGGCTTTCCACGAGCAGTACGTC. This rearrangement joins TRBV30 to TRBJ2-7; a possible D gene is TRBD1 (5 bases). CDR1 and CDR2 (germline): GTSNPN, SVGIG (reference sequence). The V gene lost 1 base and the J gene lost 5 bases, with 12 bases spanning the gap. This CDR3 spans 13 amino acids.

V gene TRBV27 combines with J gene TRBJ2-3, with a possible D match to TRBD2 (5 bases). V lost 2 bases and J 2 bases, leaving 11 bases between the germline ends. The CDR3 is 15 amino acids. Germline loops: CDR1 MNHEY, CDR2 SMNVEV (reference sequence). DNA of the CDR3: TGTGCCAGCAGTTTACGAGCGGACCTCACAGATACGCAGTATTTT. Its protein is CASSLRADLTDTQYF.